This passage covers 10 T cell receptor beta chains from one sample sequenced in a study of T cells after yellow fever vaccination. TCRdb processed the 5' RACE reads anew with MiXCR; each CDR3 protein has one entry. The repertoire has 300,000 or so distinct CDR3 sequences, 7.5% to 9.5% of them found once; the top ten carry 3% to 3.5%. The sequenced sample was CD4+ T cells sorted from PBMCs, obtained 5 days after the yellow fever booster vaccination. These receptors came from a man aged 18 to 30 who received the YFV17D yellow fever vaccine.

The chain employs TRBV18 and TRBJ1-2, with TRBD1 matching 8 bases. Trimming cost V 0 bases and J 3 bases; bases outside gene matches: 3. From germline, CDR1 is KGHSH and CDR2 LQKENI. The CDR3 runs 15 residues. This CDR3 reads CASSPPGQEDYGYTF. CDR3 DNA: TGTGCCAGCTCACCACCGGGACAGGAGGACTATGGCTACACCTTC. The variable domain in full, completed from reference TRBV18 and TRBJ1-2, reads NAGVMQNPRHLVRRRGQEARLRCSPMKGHSHVYWYRQLPEEGLKFMVYLQKENIIDESGMPKERFSAEFPKEGPSILRIQQVVRGDSAAYFCASSPPGQEDYGYTFGSGTRLTVV.

The V gene is TRBV10-3, the J gene TRBJ1-2, with D perhaps matching TRBD1 (6 bases). This CDR3 is 13 amino acids long. The germline V gene encodes CDR1 ENHRY and CDR2 SYGVKD. V shed 8 bases and J shed 2 bases, with 12 bases lying between them. Here the CDR3 DNA reads TGTGCCATCGAACGGGGGGCGAACTATGGCTACACCTTC. Amino acid sequence: CAIERGANYGYTF.

The table lists this clonotype with a few counts. DNA of the CDR3: TGTGCCAGCAGTCCTCACATCTCGGAGGGGAACACTGAAGCTTTCTTT. Amino acid sequence: CASSPHISEGNTEAFF. V and J are TRBV6-6 and TRBJ1-1; no clear D gene. V lost 5 bases and J 1 base, leaving 17 bases between the germline ends. Germline assignment: CDR1 MNHNY and CDR2 SVGAGI (reference sequence). This CDR3 region has 16 residues.

This clonotype was picked up many times. CDR3 region: CASSYSPQALNEQFF. DNA of the CDR3: TGTGCCAGCAGTTACTCCCCCCAAGCCCTCAATGAGCAGTTCTTC. The chain is built from TRBV6-5 and TRBJ2-1; D is ambiguous. The length of the CDR3 is 15 residues. Germline values: CDR1 MNHEY, CDR2 SVGAGI. V lost 0 bases and J lost 6, with 12 bases in between.

This clonotype has a handful of counts. CDR3 sequence reads: CASSSQGGGYSNQPQHF. The CDR3 DNA is TGTGCCAGCAGTTCCCAGGGAGGGGGTTATAGCAATCAGCCCCAGCATTTT. The rearrangement links TRBV6-2 or TRBV6-3 to TRBJ1-5, with TRBD1 as a possible D gene (6 bases). Trimming left V 4 bases short and J 0 bases short, with 16 bases between. CDR1 and CDR2 from the germline V gene are MNHEY and SVGEGT. The CDR3 spans 17 residues.

This clonotype has just a few counts. The chain joins TRBV30 to TRBJ1-2, with D unclear. In germline, CDR1 is GTSNPN, CDR2 SVGIG (reference sequence). V was trimmed by 6 bases and J by 2 bases, leaving 7 bases between them. The CDR3 is made up of 11 amino acids. The CDR3 sequence is CACNRNYGYTF. The DNA for the CDR3 is TGTGCCTGTAACCGCAACTATGGCTACACCTTC.

This clonotype was found a few times. The J gene is TRBJ1-6, the V gene TRBV5-5; D uncertain. Trimming took off 3 bases at V and 10 bases at J, with 14 bases between the two ends. Germline V gene sequence: CDR1 SGHKS, CDR2 YYEKEE (reference sequence). This CDR3 region has 14 residues. CDR3 residues: CASSSMNPSSPLHF. In nucleotides, the CDR3 is TGTGCCAGCAGCTCTATGAACCCATCCTCACCCCTCCACTTT.

V and J are TRBV20-1 and TRBJ2-5; D is unresolved. The V and J ends lost 6 bases and 8 bases respectively, with 10 bases between them. Germline CDR1 DFQATT, CDR2 SNEGSKA (reference sequence). CDR3 length equals 10 residues. The CDR3, as DNA: TGCAGTGCCCCTCAAGGTACCCAGTACTTC. Amino acid sequence: CSAPQGTQYF.

This clonotype turned up a few times. V is TRBV7-2 and J is TRBJ1-1; the D gene is possibly TRBD1 (5 bases). V dropped 4 bases and J dropped 7 bases, with 19 bases sitting between them. The CDR3 covers 15 residues. Germline V gives CDR1 SGHTA, CDR2 FQGNSA. The CDR3 spells CASSSPWGVPDEAFF. CDR3 sequence (DNA): TGTGCCAGCAGCTCCCCCTGGGGGGTTCCTGATGAAGCTTTCTTT.

This clonotype was seen more than once but under ten times. V usage is TRBV5-6 and J usage is TRBJ2-2, with D maybe TRBD2 (7 bases). The CDR3 totals 16 residues. The V and J ends lost 1 base and 4 bases respectively, with 14 bases between them. CDR1 SGHDT and CDR2 YYEEEE come from the germline V gene. The CDR3 coding sequence is TGTGCCAGCAGCTTGAGTAGGGGGGGCCGCACCGGGGAGCTGTTTTTT. Its translation is CASSLSRGGRTGELFF.